What follows are 10 T cell receptor beta chains derived from one specimen sequenced in a study of T cells in Graves' hyperthyroidism and ophthalmopathy. Amplified TCR beta CDR3 regions derived from RNA transcripts. HTBI primers drove first-round RT-PCR of the TCR CDR3. MiXCR was run by TCRdb on the multiplex PCR reads, yielding one entry per CDR3 protein. The table records about 610,000 distinct CDR3 sequences, roughly 15% of them present only once. Sequenced sample: blood. These receptors were collected from a woman between 35 and 50 years old with Graves' ophthalmopathy.

This clonotype was detected ten times or more. J is TRBJ1-1 and V is TRBV15, with D possibly TRBD1 on 5 matching bases. This CDR3 contains 14 residues. Germline CDR1 is LNHNV and CDR2 is YYDKDF (reference sequence). V shed 0 bases and J shed 5 bases, with 10 bases lying between them. Here the CDR3 DNA reads TGTGCCACCAGCAGAGACGAGGGGTTGACTGAAGCTTTCTTT. This translates into CATSRDEGLTEAFF.

Ten or more counts support this clonotype. V is TRBV6-1 and J is TRBJ2-5; a weak D match, TRBD2 (5 bases). V was clipped by 2 bases and J by 2 bases, with 6 bases between them. Germline CDR1 and CDR2: MNHNS and SASEGT. This CDR3 spans 13 amino acids. CDR3: CASSERGQETQYF. For the CDR3, the DNA is TGTGCCAGCAGTGAAAGAGGGCAAGAGACCCAGTACTTC.

This clonotype has at least ten counts. This chain connects TRBV12-3 or TRBV12-4 to TRBJ1-5, with a possible D match to TRBD1 (5 bases). The CDR3 is 16 amino acids. V was clipped by 1 base and J by 2 bases, with 12 bases between them. The CDR3 coding sequence is TGTGCCAGCAGTTTAGGGCTGGGGGGGGGCAATCAGCCCCAGCATTTT. It codes for CASSLGLGGGNQPQHF.

This clonotype was seen repeatedly, ten times or more. The chain employs TRBV4-3 and TRBJ2-7; weak D call: TRBD1 (6 bases). Germline loops: CDR1 LGHNA, CDR2 YSLEER. The CDR3 runs 14 residues. V was clipped by 4 bases and J by 2 bases, with 12 bases between them. The CDR3 protein is CASSRGQPPYEQYF. The CDR3 DNA sequence: TGCGCCAGCAGCCGGGGGCAGCCTCCCTACGAGCAGTACTTC.

At least ten counts were recorded for this clonotype. The V and J genes are TRBV13 and TRBJ2-5; TRBD1 agrees at 10 bases. The V gene end was trimmed by 2 bases and the J gene end by 3 bases; junction bases not matched to a gene: 6. Germline CDR1 is PRHDT and CDR2 is FYEKMQ (reference sequence). CDR3 length equals 16 residues. CDR3 bases: TGTGCCAGCAGCTTAACCGGGACAGGGGTAGAAGAGACCCAGTACTTC. It yields the protein CASSLTGTGVEETQYF.

Ten or more counts support this clonotype. The J gene is TRBJ2-2, the V gene TRBV5-1, with TRBD1 matching 11 bases. In germline, CDR1 is SGHRS, CDR2 YFSETQ. The CDR3 has 18 residues. Germline trimming cut 4 bases from V and 4 bases from J; bases unmatched to any gene: 12. The CDR3 spells CASSPLRTGGLGTGELFF. CDR3 DNA: TGCGCCAGCAGCCCCCTACGGACAGGGGGCCTTGGCACCGGGGAGCTGTTTTTT.

Concerning this clonotype itself: It may be a read error: a sequence one base away is much more abundant. The V and J genes are TRBV20-1 and TRBJ2-4; no definite D call. This CDR3 spans 10 amino acids. Germline CDR1 is DFQATT and CDR2 is SNEGSKA (reference sequence). V gave up 6 bases and J gave up 7 bases, with 7 bases separating them. Here the CDR3 DNA reads TGCAGTGCGTGGCGGAACATTCAGTACTTC. Protein product: CSAWRNIQYF.

The chain uses TRBV5-1 and TRBJ1-1; 11 bases are shared with TRBD1. Trimming at V came to 4 bases and at J to 5 bases, leaving 7 bases not matched to a gene. Germline V gene lookup returns CDR1 SGHRS and CDR2 YFSETQ. CDR3 length: 15 amino acids. The CDR3 DNA reads TGCGCCAGCAGCGCGGACAGGGGGCGGCGGACTGAAGCTTTCTTT. Its translation: CASSADRGRRTEAFF. The full variable domain, with the rest looked up from reference TRBV5-1 and TRBJ1-1, is KAGVTQTPRYLIKTRGQQVTLSCSPISGHRSVSWYQQTPGQGLQFLFEYFSETQRNKGNFPGRFSGRQFSNSRSEMNVSTLELGDSALYLCASSADRGRRTEAFFGQGTRLTVV.

The gene calls are TRBV7-2 and TRBJ2-5, with D perhaps matching TRBD1 or TRBD2 (6 bases each). This CDR3 is 16 amino acids long. Looked up from germline, CDR1 is SGHTA and CDR2 is FQGNSA. V dropped 0 bases and J dropped 8 bases, with 19 bases sitting between them. The chain's CDR3 is CASSLAHPGAVQTQYF. The CDR3 region has the DNA TGTGCCAGCAGCTTAGCCCACCCGGGGGCCGTGCAAACCCAGTACTTC.

This chain links TRBV18 with TRBJ2-5, with D maybe TRBD1 (6 bases). Germline V gene sequence: CDR1 KGHSH, CDR2 LQKENI. The CDR3 totals 14 residues. V was trimmed by 3 bases and J by 3 bases, leaving 11 bases between them. The CDR3 region has the DNA TGTGCCAGCTCACCGGGGGCAGGGAAAGAGACCCAGTACTTC. Translated, it gives CASSPGAGKETQYF.